A single sample gave rise to the 32 T cell receptor beta chains below, sequenced in a study of T cell responses to AZD1222 COVID-19 vaccine. Sequencing used immunoSEQ multiplex PCR; TCRdb keeps in-frame clones, though not all of them. The profile shows about 140,000 clones, around 90% of them singletons. Material: peripheral blood, obtained 28 days after the second dose of the MenACWY control vaccine. The receptors were gathered from an adult who received the MenACWY meningococcal vaccine as a control.

This clone appeared a few times. The V and J genes are TRBV3-1 (or the pseudogene TRBV3-2) and TRBJ2-2, with D perhaps matching TRBD1 or TRBD2 (5 bases each). Germline lookup yields CDR1 LGHDT and CDR2 YNNKEL (reference sequence). This CDR3 has 16 residues. The V gene lost 4 bases and the J gene lost 4 bases, with 16 bases spanning the gap. CDR3 loop: CASSRTRGGTTGELFF. Here the CDR3 DNA reads TGTGCCAGCAGCCGAACGAGGGGTGGCACCACCGGGGAGCTGTTTTTT.

In DNA form, the CDR3 reads TGTGCCAGCAGTCAATTATCCGGAAACACCATATATTTT. It translates to CASSQLSGNTIYF. The chain recombines TRBV12-3 or TRBV12-4 with TRBJ1-3, with D hard to call. CDR3 length: 13 residues. V was pared by 5 bases and J by 4 bases, with 9 bases between.

The chain employs TRBV29-1 and TRBJ2-2; 8 bases are a match to TRBD2. This CDR3 has 14 residues. The germline gives CDR1 SQVTM, CDR2 ANQGSEA. V trimming: 4 bases; J trimming: 7 bases; junction bases outside the gene matches: 8. Here the CDR3 DNA reads TGCAGCGTTGTAGTGGCGGGAGGTTACGGGGAGCTGTTTTTT. Amino acids: CSVVVAGGYGELFF.

The chain uses TRBV19 and TRBJ2-6; perhaps D is TRBD1 or TRBD2 (6 bases each). CDR1 is LNHDA and CDR2 is SQIVND in the germline V gene (reference sequence). The V gene lost 7 bases and the J gene lost 1 base, with 17 bases spanning the gap. This CDR3 spans 17 amino acids. Here the CDR3 reads CASKRGALESGANVLTF. The CDR3 bases are TGTGCCAGTAAAAGGGGGGCCTTAGAGTCTGGGGCCAACGTCCTGACTTTC.

V and J are TRBV12-3 or TRBV12-4 and TRBJ2-5, with D tentatively TRBD2 (5 bases). Trimming stripped 5 bases from V and 5 bases from J, with 9 bases between. There are 12 residues in the CDR3. CDR3 nucleotide sequence: TGTGCCAGCAGTCGGACTGCGGAGACCCAGTACTTC. It encodes CASSRTAETQYF.

This chain links TRBV15 with TRBJ2-2; D call uncertain. The CDR3 sequence is 14 residues long. Germline V CDR1 and CDR2: LNHNV, YYDKDF (reference sequence). V gave up 0 bases and J gave up 8 bases, with 10 bases separating them. The CDR3 bases are TGTGCCACCAGCAGAGATTTAGTCGGGGGGGAGCTGTTTTTT. The encoded protein is CATSRDLVGGELFF.

This rearrangement joins TRBV11-2 to TRBJ1-1, with D possibly being TRBD1 (5 bases). The CDR3 extends over 11 amino acids. The ends were cut back, 5 bases at V and 11 bases at J, with 12 bases in the middle. CDR1 is SGHAT, CDR2 FQNNGV, per germline. The CDR3 protein is CASSIGTEAFF. CDR3 DNA: TGTGCCAGCAGCATTGGGACGGAGGCTTTCTTT.

This clone was detected only once. The CDR3 region is CASSSSPYEQYF. The CDR3 coding sequence is TGTGCCAGCAGTTCCTCACCCTACGAGCAGTACTTC. V and J are TRBV27 and TRBJ2-7; D is unclear. Deletions cut 4 bases from V and 2 bases from J, with 6 bases between. The germline V gene encodes CDR1 MNHEY and CDR2 SMNVEV (reference sequence). The CDR3 totals 12 residues.

The genes are TRBV5-1 and TRBJ1-1; D remains unclear. Germline assignment: CDR1 SGHRS and CDR2 YFSETQ. V lost 2 bases to trimming and J lost 7 bases, with 15 bases between them. The CDR3 length is 14 residues. This chain's CDR3 is CASSFTKETVEAFF. The CDR3 nucleotides read TGCGCCAGCAGCTTTACGAAGGAGACGGTTGAAGCTTTCTTT.

The chain carries TRBV7-2 and TRBJ2-1, with a tentative D call TRBD1 (5 bases). The CDR3 runs 15 residues. The V gene's germline CDR1 is SGHTA and CDR2 FQGNSA. Trimming took off 4 bases at V and 0 bases at J, with 10 bases between the two ends. The CDR3 bases are TGTGCCAGCAGCTCAGACAGCACCTCCTACAATGAGCAGTTCTTC. Its protein product is CASSSDSTSYNEQFF.

This rearrangement joins TRBV7-2 to TRBJ1-3; possible D gene TRBD1, 5 bases. The germline CDR1 and CDR2 sequences are SGHTA and FQGNSA. The V end was cut by 0 bases, the J end by 4 bases, with 13 bases between. This CDR3 spans 16 amino acids. The CDR3 bases are TGTGCCAGCAGCTTAGCTTGGTGGGGCTCAGGAAACACCATATATTTT. Translation gives CASSLAWWGSGNTIYF.

The chain has TRBV19 and TRBJ2-7; D is uncertain. There are 14 residues in the CDR3. Trimming cost V 6 bases and J 6 bases, with 18 bases left between them. Germline lookup yields CDR1 LNHDA and CDR2 SQIVND (reference sequence). The CDR3 nucleotides read TGTGCCAGTAGACCTTCCCCCCTCCTAGGCGAGCAGTACTTC. Amino acid sequence: CASRPSPLLGEQYF.

The rearrangement uses TRBV19 and TRBJ2-1; D is undetermined. This CDR3 region has 14 residues. Germline V CDR1 and CDR2: LNHDA, SQIVND (reference sequence). The V end was cut by 0 bases, the J end by 1 base, with 4 bases between. CDR3 amino acids: CASSIDSSYNEQFF. CDR3 bases: TGTGCCAGTAGTATAGACAGTTCCTACAATGAGCAGTTCTTC.

The chain recombines TRBV29-1 with TRBJ1-1; 7 bases are shared with TRBD1. Germline-derived CDR1 and CDR2 are SQVTM and ANQGSEA. This CDR3 comprises 17 residues. Trimming at V came to 4 bases and at J to 3 bases, leaving 17 bases not matched to a gene. In nucleotides, the CDR3 is TGCAGCGTTGTCCCGGCGCTGGGAGTAGGGGGCGACACTGAAGCTTTCTTT. Protein product: CSVVPALGVGGDTEAFF.

This clone was detected only once. V is TRBV28 and J is TRBJ2-7; tentatively, D is TRBD2 (6 bases). This CDR3 comprises 13 residues. V was clipped by 5 bases and J by 5 bases, with 13 bases between them. Germline CDR1 MDHEN, CDR2 SYDVKM. CDR3 in amino acids: CASSIQRTNEQYF. The DNA of the CDR3 is TGTGCCAGCAGTATCCAGCGGACTAACGAGCAGTACTTC. Variable domain in full (rest from reference TRBV28 and TRBJ2-7): DVKVTQSSRYLVKRTGEKVFLECVQDMDHENMFWYRQDPGLGLRLIYFSYDVKMKEKGDIPEGYSVSREKKERFSLILESASTNQTSMYLCASSIQRTNEQYFGPGTRLTVT.

The chain carries TRBV15 and TRBJ1-3; D remains unclear. CDR3 length equals 16 residues. Trimming cost V 0 bases and J 0 bases, with 9 bases left between them. Germline assignment: CDR1 LNHNV and CDR2 YYDKDF (reference sequence). CDR3 DNA sequence: TGTGCCACCAGCAGAGAACAGCGCCCCTCTGGAAACACCATATATTTT. Its translation: CATSREQRPSGNTIYF.

This sequence joins TRBV9 and TRBJ2-1, with 9 bases that match TRBD1. The CDR3 length is 15 residues. Trimming removed 4 bases from V and 7 bases from J; junction bases left unmatched: 9. Germline values: CDR1 SGDLS, CDR2 YYNGEE. For the CDR3, the DNA is TGTGCCAGCAGCTCAAGGGGACAGGGAAGGAATGAGCAGTTCTTC. Translated: CASSSRGQGRNEQFF.

This clone was recorded only once. The V call is TRBV6-5, the J call TRBJ2-3; no clear D. The V gene lost 0 bases and the J gene lost 1 base, with 11 bases spanning the gap. Germline loops: CDR1 MNHEY, CDR2 SVGAGI. This CDR3 contains 16 residues. CDR3: CASSYSMVLGTDTQYF. The CDR3 nucleotides read TGTGCCAGCAGTTACTCGATGGTCCTTGGCACAGATACGCAGTATTTT.

The V call is TRBV20-1, the J call TRBJ1-1; D not certain. The CDR3 is made up of 15 amino acids. Germline V gene sequence: CDR1 DFQATT, CDR2 SNEGSKA (reference sequence). Trimming removed 3 bases at V and 2 bases at J, with 16 bases between. The CDR3 DNA follows: TGCAGTGCTAGTGATTCTACCCACCTTAACACTGAAGCTTTCTTT. This sequence encodes CSASDSTHLNTEAFF.

The chain carries TRBV5-5 and TRBJ1-1; a weak D match, TRBD1 (5 bases). With 0 bases removed from V and 11 bases from J, the gap between germline ends came to 14 bases. The germline gives CDR1 SGHKS, CDR2 YYEKEE (reference sequence). The CDR3 runs 13 residues. The CDR3 reads CASSLEAGTIAFF. CDR3 nucleotides: TGTGCCAGCAGCTTGGAGGCAGGGACTATCGCTTTCTTT. Drawing the rest from reference TRBV5-5 and TRBJ1-1, the complete variable domain is DAGVTQSPTHLIKTRGQQVTLRCSPISGHKSVSWYQQVLGQGPQFIFQYYEKEERGRGNFPDRFSARQFPNYSSELNVNALLLGDSALYLCASSLEAGTIAFFGQGTRLTVV.

The J gene is TRBJ2-7, the V gene TRBV14, with D possibly matching TRBD1 (5 bases). The CDR3 length is 14 residues. Germline V CDR1 and CDR2: SGHDN, FVKESK. V lost 5 bases to trimming and J lost 0 bases, with 11 bases between them. The CDR3, as DNA: TGTGCCAGCAGCAGGCTAGGGGACTCCTACGAGCAGTACTTC. As protein: CASSRLGDSYEQYF.

The chain recombines TRBV30 with TRBJ2-1; D ambiguous. Per the germline V gene, CDR1 is GTSNPN and CDR2 is SVGIG (reference sequence). Between the trimmed V and J ends, which lost 7 bases and 5 bases, there was a span of 12 bases. CDR3 length equals 12 residues. The CDR3 sequence: CAFTGPNNEQFF. The CDR3 bases are TGTGCCTTTACCGGGCCCAACAATGAGCAGTTCTTC.

The gene calls are TRBV3-1 (or the pseudogene TRBV3-2) and TRBJ1-2; D remains unclear. The V and J ends lost 0 bases and 5 bases respectively, with 7 bases between them. The germline V gene has CDR1 LGHDT and CDR2 YNNKEL (reference sequence). CDR3 length: 13 amino acids. CDR3 coding DNA: TGTGCCAGCAGCCAAGATCGGGGATATGGCTACACCTTC. Translated, it gives CASSQDRGYGYTF.

The chain couples TRBV27 to TRBJ2-1; 8 bases are shared with TRBD1. CDR3 size: 18 residues. The germline V gene has CDR1 MNHEY and CDR2 SMNVEV (reference sequence). J was trimmed by 1 base and V by 3 bases; bases with no gene match: 11. The CDR3 protein is CASSFPGRGQGSYNEQFF. The CDR3 nucleotides are TGTGCCAGCAGTTTCCCGGGCAGGGGGCAAGGATCCTACAATGAGCAGTTCTTC.

The CDR3 nucleotides are TGTGCCAGCAGCGCGGACAGGGTCAATTCACCCCTCCACTTT. It is translated as CASSADRVNSPLHF. J is TRBJ1-6 and V is TRBV9, with 8 bases aligning to TRBD1. The J segment lost 7 bases and the V segment lost 3 bases, leaving 3 bases of the junction unmatched. From germline, CDR1 is SGDLS and CDR2 YYNGEE. The length of the CDR3 is 14 residues. Looking up the rest from reference TRBV9 and TRBJ1-6 gives the full variable domain: DSGVTQTPKHLITATGQRVTLRCSPRSGDLSVYWYQQSLDQGLQFLIQYYNGEERAKGNILERFSAQQFPDLHSELNLSSLELGDSALYFCASSADRVNSPLHFGNGTRLTVT.

The gene calls are TRBV7-2 and TRBJ1-2; the D is unclear. The CDR3 is made up of 12 amino acids. Trimming shortened V by 5 bases and J by 3 bases, and 7 bases separated the two germline ends. Germline values: CDR1 SGHTA, CDR2 FQGNSA. The CDR3 DNA sequence: TGTGCCAGCAGCCGTCTGGACTATGGCTACACCTTC. Its translation: CASSRLDYGYTF.

This chain joins TRBV28 and TRBJ2-3, with D perhaps matching TRBD2 (6 bases). V lost 5 bases and J lost 0, with 15 bases in between. CDR1 is MDHEN, CDR2 SYDVKM, per germline. The CDR3 contains 16 residues. CDR3 sequence (DNA): TGTGCCAGCAGTCGTCCTAGCGCATCTAGCACAGATACGCAGTATTTT. Protein product: CASSRPSASSTDTQYF.

The DNA for the CDR3 is TGCAGCGTTGCAAGAGGGACGGACACAGATACGCAGTATTTT. Amino acid sequence: CSVARGTDTDTQYF. The chain employs TRBV29-1 and TRBJ2-3, with D perhaps assigned TRBD1 or TRBD2 (5 bases each). The CDR3 runs 14 residues. Germline V gives CDR1 SQVTM, CDR2 ANQGSEA. Deletions cut 4 bases from V and 2 bases from J, with 13 bases between.

The V and J genes are TRBV6-2 or TRBV6-3 and TRBJ1-2; 8 positions agree with TRBD1. The CDR3 contains 19 residues. Germline CDR1 and CDR2: MNHEY and SVGEGT. The V segment lost 3 bases and the J segment 2 bases; nucleotides outside the gene matches: 17. The CDR3 DNA is TGTGCCAGCAGTTATTTTCCAGGGGGCGTTATAAGCGACAACTATGGCTACACCTTC. It is translated as CASSYFPGGVISDNYGYTF.

The CDR3 bases are TGTGCCAGCAGTTTAGCCGAGCACCGTGGGCCCCAGCATTTT. Amino acids: CASSLAEHRGPQHF. The chain combines TRBV27 with TRBJ1-5; D is undetermined. From germline, CDR1 is MNHEY and CDR2 SMNVEV (reference sequence). The CDR3 loop spans 14 amino acids. V was trimmed by 2 bases and J by 9 bases, leaving 14 bases between them.

This chain links TRBV28 with TRBJ1-2; 9 positions agree with TRBD1. This CDR3 has 15 residues. Germline V lookup: CDR1 MDHEN, CDR2 SYDVKM. J gave up 4 bases and V 4 bases, and 7 bases lay outside the gene matches. The CDR3 bases are TGTGCCAGCAGTTCACAGGGGGCGCGGTCCTATGGCTACACCTTC. Protein product: CASSSQGARSYGYTF.

The V and J genes are TRBV5-4 and TRBJ1-6; 7 bases line up with TRBD1. Germline V gene lookup returns CDR1 SGHNT and CDR2 YYREEE (reference sequence). CDR3 length: 16 amino acids. With V trimmed by 4 bases and J by 9 bases, 13 bases remained unmatched. The CDR3 DNA sequence: TGTGCCAGCAGCGGAGGGGGACAGCCACGGGGTTCACCCCTCCACTTT. Amino acids: CASSGGGQPRGSPLHF.